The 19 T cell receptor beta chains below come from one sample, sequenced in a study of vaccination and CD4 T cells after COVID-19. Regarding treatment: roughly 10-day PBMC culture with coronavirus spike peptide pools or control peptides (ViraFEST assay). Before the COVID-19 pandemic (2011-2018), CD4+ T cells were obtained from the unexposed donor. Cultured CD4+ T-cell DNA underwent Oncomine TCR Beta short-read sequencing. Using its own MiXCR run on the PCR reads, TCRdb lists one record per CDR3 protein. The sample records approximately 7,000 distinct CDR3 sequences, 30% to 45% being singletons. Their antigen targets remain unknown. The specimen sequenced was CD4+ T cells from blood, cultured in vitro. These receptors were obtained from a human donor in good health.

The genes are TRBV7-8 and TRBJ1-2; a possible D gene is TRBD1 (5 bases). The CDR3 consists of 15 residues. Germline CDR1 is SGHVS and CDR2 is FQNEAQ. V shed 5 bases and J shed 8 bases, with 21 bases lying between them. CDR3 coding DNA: TGTGCCAGCAGCACAGGTGTGGGGGGTCGAGAAGGCTACACCTTC. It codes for CASSTGVGGREGYTF. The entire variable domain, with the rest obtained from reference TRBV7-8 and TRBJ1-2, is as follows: GAGVSQSPRYKVAKRGQDVALRCDPISGHVSLFWYQQALGQGPEFLTYFQNEAQLDKSGLPSDRFFAERPEGSVSTLKIQRTQQEDSAVYLCASSTGVGGREGYTFGSGTRLTVV.

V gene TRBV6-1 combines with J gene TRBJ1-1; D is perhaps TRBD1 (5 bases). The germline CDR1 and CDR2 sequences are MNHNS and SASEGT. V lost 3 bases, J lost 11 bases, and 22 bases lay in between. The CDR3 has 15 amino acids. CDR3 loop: CASSDFRATGLGAFF. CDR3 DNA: TGTGCCAGCAGTGACTTTAGAGCAACAGGTCTGGGGGCTTTCTTT.

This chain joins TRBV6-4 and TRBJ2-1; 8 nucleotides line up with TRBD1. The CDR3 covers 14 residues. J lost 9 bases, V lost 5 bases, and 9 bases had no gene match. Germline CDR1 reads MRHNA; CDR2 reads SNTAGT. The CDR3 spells CASSTQGASSEQFF. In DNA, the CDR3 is TGTGCCAGCAGTACCCAGGGGGCGAGCTCTGAGCAGTTCTTC.

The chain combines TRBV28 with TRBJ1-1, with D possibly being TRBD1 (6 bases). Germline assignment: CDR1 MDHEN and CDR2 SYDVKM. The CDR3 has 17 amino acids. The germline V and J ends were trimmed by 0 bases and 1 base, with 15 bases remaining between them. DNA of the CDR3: TGTGCCAGCAGTTTATGGGTTCTCAGGGGTAGGAACACTGAAGCTTTCTTT. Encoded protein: CASSLWVLRGRNTEAFF.

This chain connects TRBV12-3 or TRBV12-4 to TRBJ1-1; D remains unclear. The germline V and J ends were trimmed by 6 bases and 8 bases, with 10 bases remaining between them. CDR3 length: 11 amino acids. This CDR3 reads CASSGDVEAFF. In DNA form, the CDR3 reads TGTGCCAGCAGCGGGGATGTGGAAGCTTTCTTT.

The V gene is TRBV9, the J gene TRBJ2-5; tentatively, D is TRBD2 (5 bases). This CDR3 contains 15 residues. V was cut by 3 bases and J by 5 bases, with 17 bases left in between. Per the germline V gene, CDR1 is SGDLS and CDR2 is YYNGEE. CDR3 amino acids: CASSAGPRRRETQYF. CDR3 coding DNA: TGTGCCAGCAGCGCAGGACCTAGGAGGAGGGAGACCCAGTACTTC.

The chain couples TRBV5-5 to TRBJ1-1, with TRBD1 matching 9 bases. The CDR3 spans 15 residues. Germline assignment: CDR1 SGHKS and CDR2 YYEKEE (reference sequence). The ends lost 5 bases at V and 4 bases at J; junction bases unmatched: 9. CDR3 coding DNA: TGTGCCAGCAGTAATACCGGGACAGGGTTCACTGAAGCTTTCTTT. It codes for CASSNTGTGFTEAFF.

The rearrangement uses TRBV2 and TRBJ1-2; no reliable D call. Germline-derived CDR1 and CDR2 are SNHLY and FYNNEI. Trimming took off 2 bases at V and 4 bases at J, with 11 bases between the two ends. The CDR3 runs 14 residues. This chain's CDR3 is CASSEQAAFYGYTF. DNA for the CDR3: TGTGCCAGCAGTGAACAGGCGGCATTCTATGGCTACACCTTC.

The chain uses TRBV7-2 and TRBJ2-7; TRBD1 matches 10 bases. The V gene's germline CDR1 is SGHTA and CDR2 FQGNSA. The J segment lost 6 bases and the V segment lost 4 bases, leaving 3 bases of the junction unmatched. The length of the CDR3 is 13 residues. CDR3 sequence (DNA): TGTGCCAGCAGCTGGGGACAGGGGTTCGAGCAGTACTTC. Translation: CASSWGQGFEQYF.

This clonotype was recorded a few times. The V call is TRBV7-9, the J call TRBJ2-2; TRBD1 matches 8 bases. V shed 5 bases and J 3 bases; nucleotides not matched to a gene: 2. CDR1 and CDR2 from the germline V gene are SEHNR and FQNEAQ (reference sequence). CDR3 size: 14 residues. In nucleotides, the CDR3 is TGTGCCAGCAGCAGGACAGGGTACACCGGGGAGCTGTTTTTT. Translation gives CASSRTGYTGELFF.

Here the CDR3 reads CASSYDREQYF. In nucleotides, the CDR3 is TGTGCCAGCAGTTACGATCGCGAGCAGTACTTC. The chain links TRBV6-5 to TRBJ2-7; D is ambiguous. The CDR3 totals 11 residues. The germline CDR1 and CDR2 sequences are MNHEY and SVGAGI. Trimming took off 2 bases at V and 6 bases at J, with 5 bases between the two ends.

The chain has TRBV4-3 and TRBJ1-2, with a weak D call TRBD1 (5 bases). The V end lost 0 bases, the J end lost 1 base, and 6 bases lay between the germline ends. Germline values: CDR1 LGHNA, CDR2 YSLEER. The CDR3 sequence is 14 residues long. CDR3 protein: CASSQDRVNYGYTF. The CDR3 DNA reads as TGCGCCAGCAGCCAAGACAGGGTTAACTATGGCTACACCTTC.

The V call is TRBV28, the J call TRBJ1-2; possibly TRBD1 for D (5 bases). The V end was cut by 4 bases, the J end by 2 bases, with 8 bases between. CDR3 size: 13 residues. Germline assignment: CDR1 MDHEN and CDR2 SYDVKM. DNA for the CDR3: TGTGCCAGCAGTTCCGACAGAAACTATGGCTACACCTTC. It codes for CASSSDRNYGYTF.

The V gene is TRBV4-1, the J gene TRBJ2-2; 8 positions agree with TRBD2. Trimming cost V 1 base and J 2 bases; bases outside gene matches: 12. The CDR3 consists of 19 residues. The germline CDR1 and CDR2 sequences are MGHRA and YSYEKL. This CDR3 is CASSQVFQELAANTGELFF. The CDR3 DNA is TGCGCCAGCAGCCAAGTCTTTCAGGAACTAGCGGCTAACACCGGGGAGCTGTTTTTT.

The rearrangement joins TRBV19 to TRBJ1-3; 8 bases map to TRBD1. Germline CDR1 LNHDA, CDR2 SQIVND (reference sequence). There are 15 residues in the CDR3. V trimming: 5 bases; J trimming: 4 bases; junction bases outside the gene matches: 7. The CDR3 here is CASSLQGARGNTIYF. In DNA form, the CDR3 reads TGTGCCAGTAGTCTTCAGGGGGCAAGAGGAAACACCATATATTTT.

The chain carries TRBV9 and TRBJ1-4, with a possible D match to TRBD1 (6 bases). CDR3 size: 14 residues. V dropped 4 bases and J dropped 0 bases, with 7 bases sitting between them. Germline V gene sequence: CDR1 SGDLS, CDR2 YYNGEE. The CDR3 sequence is CASSRQATNEKLFF. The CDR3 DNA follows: TGTGCCAGCAGCCGACAGGCAACTAATGAAAAACTGTTTTTT.

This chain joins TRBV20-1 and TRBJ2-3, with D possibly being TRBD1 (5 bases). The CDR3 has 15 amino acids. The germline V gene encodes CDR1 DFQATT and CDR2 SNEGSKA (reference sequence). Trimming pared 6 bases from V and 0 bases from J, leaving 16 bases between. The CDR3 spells CSALGVGASTDTQYF. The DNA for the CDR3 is TGCAGTGCGCTAGGGGTGGGTGCTAGCACAGATACGCAGTATTTT.

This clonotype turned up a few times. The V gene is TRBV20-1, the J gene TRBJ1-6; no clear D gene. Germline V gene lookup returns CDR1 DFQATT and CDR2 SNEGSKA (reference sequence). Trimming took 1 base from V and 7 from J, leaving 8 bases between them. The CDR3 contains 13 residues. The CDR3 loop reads CSARGRGNSPLHF. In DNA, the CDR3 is TGCAGTGCTAGAGGCCGCGGGAATTCACCCCTCCACTTT.

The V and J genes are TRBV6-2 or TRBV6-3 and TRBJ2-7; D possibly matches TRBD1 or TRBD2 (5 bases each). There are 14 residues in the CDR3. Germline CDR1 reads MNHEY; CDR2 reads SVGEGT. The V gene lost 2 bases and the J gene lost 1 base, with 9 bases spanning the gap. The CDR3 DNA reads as TGTGCCAGCAGTTACCTTGGGGGATCCTACGAGCAGTACTTC. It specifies CASSYLGGSYEQYF.